This TCR beta chain was captured by sequencing in a study of T-cell reconstitution after alpha-beta-depleted transplantation in children. Whole-study results and caveats: T cells produced anew were the main source of T-cell counts and diversity one year after transplant.

Researchers prepared the TCRbeta library using unique molecular identifiers, the study reports. TCRdb called the PCR reads again in MiXCR, with one record for every CDR3 protein. Of about 900,000 distinct CDR3 sequences listed, 25% to 30% are singletons. This clonotype was recorded many times. Its antigen remains unidentified. In germline, CDR1 is SGHRS, CDR2 YFSETQ. CDR3 length equals 14 residues. With 0 bases removed from V and 0 bases from J, the gap between germline ends came to 7 bases. This specimen was PBMCs, mostly from graft donor cells, taken 360 days after TCRalphabeta/CD19-depleted stem cell transplant. The chain carries TRBV5-1 and TRBJ2-7; no reliable D call. The sequence was obtained from a boy under two years old who had a stem cell transplant for SCID, so the T cells may come from the graft donor. The CDR3 DNA is TGCGCCAGCAGCTTGGCTGGGAACTCCTACGAGCAGTACTTC. Protein sequence: CASSLAGNSYEQYF.